A selection of T cell receptor beta chains follows, all from one sample in a study of OX40 agonist ivuxolimab in advanced cancers. Clones were sequenced by immunoSEQ multiplex PCR, and TCRdb holds only the in-frame ones, with some missing. This repertoire shows about 33,000 clones, about 81% found once; its top ten account for roughly 20%. This material consisted of CD4+ or CD8+ T cells sorted from blood, taken in a trial of the OX40 agonist ivuxolimab. The source of these receptors is an adult with an advanced solid tumor such as melanoma, head and neck, liver or kidney cancer. CDR3s include the opening cysteine and the closing phenylalanine or tryptophan. The order of the fields is D gene, J gene, clone size, V gene, CDR3 protein, CDR3 DNA. D genes are given only for firm matches. Size is omitted from some rows. Given values are once, few, many or a class for expanded clones.

>TRBD2|TRBJ2-7|few|TRBV10-1
CASSEARTSGASQQYF
TGCGCCAGCAGTGAGGCCAGGACTAGCGGGGCCAGTCAGCAGTACTTC
>NA|TRBJ2-1|NA|TRBV19
CASKMTGTGYNEQFF
TGTGCCAGTAAGATGACAGGCACGGGGTACAATGAGCAGTTCTTC
>NA|TRBJ1-6|NA|TRBV4-3
CASSQEGRVRSPLHF
TGCGCCAGCAGCCAAGAGGGCAGGGTGAGATCACCCCTCCACTTT
>NA|TRBJ2-2|NA|TRBV9
CASSVGAVYTGELFF
TGTGCCAGCAGCGTAGGAGCAGTGTACACCGGGGAGCTGTTTTTT
>TRBD1|TRBJ2-5|NA|TRBV5-8
CASSSYLVGGAETQYF
TGTGCCAGCAGCTCCTATCTCGTAGGGGGCGCAGAGACCCAGTACTTC
>NA|TRBJ1-2|NA|TRBV7-2
CASSLLIYGYTF
TGTGCCAGCAGCTTATTGATCTATGGCTACACCTTC
>TRBD1|TRBJ2-7|NA|TRBV6-1
CASSNGQGRNYEQYF
TGTGCCAGCAGTAATGGACAGGGTCGGAACTACGAGCAGTACTTC
>TRBD1|TRBJ2-7|NA|TRBV28
CASSAQGGPYEQYF
TGTGCCAGCAGTGCACAGGGGGGCCCCTACGAGCAGTACTTC
>NA|TRBJ2-2|NA|TRBV6-1
CASSELGTGELFF
TGTGCCAGCAGTGAGCTGGGTACCGGGGAGCTGTTTTTT
>NA|TRBJ1-4|few|TRBV9
CASSIGGTVNEKLFF
TGTGCCAGCAGCATAGGGGGGACGGTAAATGAAAAACTGTTTTTT
>NA|TRBJ1-3|once|TRBV18
CASSPPASLVSGNTIYF
TGTGCCAGCTCACCACCGGCCTCTTTGGTCTCTGGAAACACCATATATTTT
>TRBD1|TRBJ1-1|NA|TRBV7-2
CASSLGRRTGQTEAFF
TGTGCCAGCAGCTTAGGACGGCGGACAGGGCAAACTGAAGCTTTCTTT
>TRBD1|TRBJ1-1|NA|TRBV4-1
CASSPSAGTATNTEAFF
TGCGCCAGCAGCCCTTCGGCCGGGACAGCAACGAACACTGAAGCTTTCTTT
>NA|TRBJ1-2|NA|TRBV5-1
CASSFPGESGYTF
TGCGCCAGCAGCTTTCCAGGGGAGAGTGGCTACACCTTC
>NA|TRBJ2-5|NA|TRBV14
CASSPTTGTRKETQYF
TGTGCCAGCAGCCCAACGACCGGGACACGAAAAGAGACCCAGTACTTC
>TRBD2|TRBJ2-1|NA|TRBV10-1
CASSESGRVEQFF
TGCGCCAGCAGTGAGTCAGGGAGGGTCGAGCAGTTCTTC
>TRBD1|TRBJ2-2|NA|TRBV6-5
CATRGTGVTGELFF
TGTGCCACACGGGGGACAGGGGTCACCGGGGAGCTGTTTTTT
>NA|TRBJ2-3|NA|TRBV27
CASSLIGPGADTQYF
TGTGCCAGCAGTTTAATAGGGCCCGGGGCAGATACGCAGTATTTT
>TRBD2|TRBJ2-3|NA|TRBV30
CAWTRTASGIADTQYF
TGTGCCTGGACCCGTACTGCTAGCGGGATCGCAGATACGCAGTATTTT
>TRBD1|TRBJ2-2|NA|TRBV28
CASTLQGAGNTGELFF
TGTGCCAGCACCCTTCAGGGGGCCGGGAACACCGGGGAGCTGTTTTTT
>NA|TRBJ1-5|NA|TRBV28
CASSGTGQGINQPQHF
TGTGCCAGCAGTGGCACGGGGCAGGGGATCAATCAGCCCCAGCATTTT
>TRBD1|TRBJ1-1|NA|TRBV5-1
CASSLNSQGENTEAFF
TGCGCCAGCAGCTTGAACAGCCAGGGGGAGAACACTGAAGCTTTCTTT
>TRBD1|TRBJ1-1|NA|TRBV7-9
CASSSSRDRVQSTEAFF
TGTGCCAGCAGCTCGTCCCGGGACAGGGTCCAGAGCACTGAAGCTTTCTTT
>TRBD2|TRBJ2-2|NA|TRBV2
CASSPSHLTSGGLNTGELFF
TGTGCCAGCAGTCCTAGTCATCTGACTAGCGGGGGACTGAACACCGGGGAGCTGTTTTTT
>NA|TRBJ1-6|NA|TRBV6-5
CASSLGPELSPLHF
TGTGCCAGCAGCCTGGGACCGGAACTGTCACCCCTCCACTTT
>NA|TRBJ2-3|NA|TRBV29-1
CSVDGARISTDTQYF
TGCAGCGTTGATGGAGCCCGGATTAGCACAGATACGCAGTATTTT
>TRBD1|TRBJ2-2|once|TRBV7-3
CASSLQGTVNTGELFF
TGTGCCAGCAGCTTACAGGGGACAGTGAACACCGGGGAGCTGTTTTTT
>NA|TRBJ1-6|NA|TRBV6-5
CASRSATTGYSPLHF
TGTGCCAGCAGATCCGCCACAACAGGGTATTCACCCCTCCACTTT
>NA|TRBJ2-6|NA|TRBV30
CAWSSGHSGANVLTF
TGTGCCTGGAGTTCCGGGCACTCTGGGGCCAACGTCCTGACTTTC
>NA|TRBJ2-2|NA|TRBV15
CATSRDRSGPGTGELFF
TGTGCCACCAGCAGAGATCGGAGCGGGCCAGGCACCGGGGAGCTGTTTTTT
>NA|TRBJ2-7|NA|TRBV9
CASSPSPGYGSYEQYF
TGTGCCAGCAGCCCATCCCCGGGATACGGCTCCTACGAGCAGTACTTC
>NA|TRBJ1-2|NA|TRBV25-1
CASSESPPRSYGYTF
TGTGCCAGCAGTGAATCTCCGCCCAGGAGCTATGGCTACACCTTC
>NA|TRBJ2-2|NA|TRBV11-1
CASRWGSTGELFF
TGTGCCAGCCGCTGGGGGAGCACCGGGGAGCTGTTTTTT